This TCR beta chain comes out of a study of T cell clonotyping in hematopoietic cell transplantation. Profiled with immunoSEQ multiplex PCR; TCRdb holds only in-frame clones, not every one. This table holds approximately 7,200 clones, 89% found once. Recipients were bled about 28 days pretransplant and at posttransplant days 30, 100, 180. Overall study findings and caveats: Recipient TCR diversity dropped after transplant; expanded clonotypes rose from day 30 to 180. Few recipient clonotypes overlapped donors; over 95% were de novo at given depth. Broader posttransplant TCR repertoire diversity was predicted by graft donor and pretransplant recipient Inverse Simpson Index values.

Concerning this clone: The antigen is undetermined.

The TCR comes from a female patient in her forties or fifties who had an allogeneic stem cell transplant from an unrelated donor, so the T cells may come from the graft donor. Some clones in this sample may be carry-over from other donors' samples. Sequenced material: PBMCs, taken 30 days after allogeneic stem cell transplant.

In DNA, the CDR3 is TGTGCCAGCAGCGTCGTCGGGAGGTGGCTCACTGAAGCTTTCTTT. Its protein product is CASSVVGRWLTEAFF. The chain couples TRBV7-9 to TRBJ1-1, with no clear D. Germline CDR1 is SEHNR and CDR2 is FQNEAQ (reference sequence). V gave up 5 bases and J gave up 4 bases, with 17 bases separating them. CDR3 length: 15 amino acids.